Below, one TCR beta chain is given with its context. Its cognate antigen is unknown. Researchers amplified the TCR beta CDR3 regions from RNA transcripts. Carried out on the TCR CDR3, a first-round RT-PCR used the HTBI primer set. TCRdb passed the multiplex PCR reads through MiXCR, listing each CDR3 protein once. This table holds 730,000 or so distinct CDR3 sequences, roughly a sixth found once. This sample is drawn from a study of T cells in Graves' hyperthyroidism and ophthalmopathy. V lost 7 bases and J 8 bases, leaving 9 bases between the germline ends. The CDR3 consists of 11 residues. The germline CDR1 and CDR2 sequences are MNHEY and SVGEGT. Diagnostic decisions used clinical symptoms, serum thyroxine and TRAb, thyroid ultrasound and orbital computed tomography. PBMCs were sourced from less than 13 ml fresh peripheral blood. Study-wide results and caveats: Blood samples included most of the expanded thyroid clonotypes exceeding 0.001.

The TCR comes from a woman aged 45 to 65 with Graves' hyperthyroidism that later progressed to Graves' ophthalmopathy. Sequencing input: blood. V usage is TRBV6-2 or TRBV6-3 and J usage is TRBJ2-1; D ambiguous. The CDR3 DNA sequence: TGTGCCAGCACTCCGGAAGATGAGCAGTTCTTC. Translating gives CASTPEDEQFF.